This T cell receptor beta chain emerged from a study of vaccination effects on CD4 cells after COVID-19. Regarding this clone: No antigen is known for it.

CDR3 length equals 16 residues. The germline V gene encodes CDR1 KGHDR and CDR2 SFDVKD. The ends lost 5 bases at V and 1 base at J; junction bases unmatched: 4. Antigen-specific CD4+ T cell clonotypes were called by their expansion after viral peptide-pool culture in ViraFEST. On approximately day 9 of culture, CD4+ T cells were separated out. Sometime from March through December 2020, the person acquired a SARS-CoV-2 infection that PCR confirmed. Each participant was administered two doses of either the BNT162b2 or the mRNA-1273 vaccine. Repertoires were generated with immunoSEQ multiplex PCR, while TCRdb's copy carries only in-frame clones and drops some. The table has about 17,000 clones, about 80% seen once.

Sequencing used CD4+ T cells from PBMCs cultured with SARS-CoV-2 spike peptides, obtained after COVID-19 vaccination. This chain joins TRBV24-1 and TRBJ2-2, with TRBD1 matching over 9 bases. This receptor was obtained from a human donor who had a prior SARS-CoV-2 infection. In nucleotides, the CDR3 is TGTGCCACCAGTGCCCAGGACAGGGGGAACACCGGGGAGCTGTTTTTT. Translation gives CATSAQDRGNTGELFF.